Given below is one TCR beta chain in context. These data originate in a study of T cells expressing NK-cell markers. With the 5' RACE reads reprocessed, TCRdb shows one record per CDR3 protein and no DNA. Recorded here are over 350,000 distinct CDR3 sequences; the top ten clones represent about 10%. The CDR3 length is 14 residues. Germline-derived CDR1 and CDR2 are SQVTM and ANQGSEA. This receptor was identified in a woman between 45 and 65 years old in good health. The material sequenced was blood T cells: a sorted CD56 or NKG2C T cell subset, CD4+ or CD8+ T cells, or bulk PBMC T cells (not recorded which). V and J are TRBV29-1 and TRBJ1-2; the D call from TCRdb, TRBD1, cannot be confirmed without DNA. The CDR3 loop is CSVLPRQGAWGYTF.